A single sample is the source of the 6 T cell receptor beta chains below, sequenced in a study of T cells in localized non-small cell lung cancer. Measured with immunoSEQ multiplex PCR; TCRdb has only the in-frame clones, and not every one. Of 2,500 or so clones in the sample, 30% to 45% were seen once. The sample consisted of normal lung tissue next to the tumor, taken before any cancer treatment. The source of these receptors is a woman aged 40-69 years with stage II squamous cell lung carcinoma.

In its sample, this clone ranks as medium-sized (0.01 to 0.1%). This sequence joins TRBV11-3 and TRBJ2-1, with D perhaps matching TRBD2 (7 bases). Germline V gives CDR1 SGHNT, CDR2 YENEEA. The CDR3 covers 17 residues. Deletions cut 5 bases from V and 4 bases from J, with 21 bases between. DNA of the CDR3: TGTGCCAGCAGCCCCTTCCTCTTAGGGGGGGGTTACAATGAGCAGTTCTTC. This translates into CASSPFLLGGGYNEQFF.

The chain employs TRBV29-1 and TRBJ2-3; the match to TRBD1 covers 8 bases. Germline V gene lookup returns CDR1 SQVTM and CDR2 ANQGSEA. Trimming took 6 bases from V and 6 from J; bases not matched to a gene: 5. The CDR3 is made up of 12 amino acids. The CDR3 loop reads CSVEDRDDTQYF. CDR3 DNA: TGCAGCGTCGAGGACAGGGACGATACGCAGTATTTT.

V and J are TRBV18 and TRBJ1-4; possible D gene TRBD1, 5 bases. The V end lost 5 bases, the J end lost 5 bases, and 9 bases lay between the germline ends. The germline gives CDR1 KGHSH, CDR2 LQKENI. The CDR3 has 13 residues. The CDR3, as DNA: TGTGCCAGCTCAAGGGACGGGAATGAAAAACTGTTTTTT. Translation: CASSRDGNEKLFF.

The V gene is TRBV28, the J gene TRBJ1-2, with TRBD1 as a possible D gene (5 bases). Germline lookup yields CDR1 MDHEN and CDR2 SYDVKM. V lost 8 bases, J lost 3 bases, and 10 bases lay in between. The CDR3 contains 12 residues. CDR3 DNA: TGTGCCAGCGGGGCCGGGGACTATGGCTACACCTTC. This gives the protein CASGAGDYGYTF.

The chain joins TRBV11-3 to TRBJ2-3; 13 positions match TRBD2. The germline V gene encodes CDR1 SGHNT and CDR2 YENEEA. This CDR3 comprises 16 residues. V shed 5 bases and J 6 bases; nucleotides not matched to a gene: 8. The CDR3 bases are TGTGCCAGCAGCCCCGGACTAGCGGGAGTGACGGATACGCAGTATTTT. Protein sequence: CASSPGLAGVTDTQYF.

The rearrangement links TRBV6-8 to TRBJ2-2; TRBD1 might be the D (7 bases). CDR1 and CDR2 (germline): MNHGY, SAAAGT. V lost 6 bases to trimming and J lost 9 bases, with 38 bases between them. The CDR3 has 21 amino acids. The CDR3 coding sequence is TGTGCCAGCAGAAATGACTTGGGACAGAGAATAAGGGCTAACGGGGGCCGGGAGCTGTTTTTT. Protein: CASRNDLGQRIRANGGRELFF.